A single T cell receptor beta chain is shown here with its context. The antigen remains unidentified. This record belongs to a study of cytomegalovirus exposure and HLA in healthy donors. General observations from the study: In an earlier analysis, about 87% or about 30%: the productive usage of most TCR beta V segments. Later, TCR association rates were found to vary by HLA locus, highest for DRB1 and lowest for HLA-C.

This CDR3 region has 13 residues. Germline lookup yields CDR1 SGHTA and CDR2 FQGNSA. V was shortened by 5 bases and J by 7 bases, with 12 bases between the two germline ends. Vbeta (60) and Jbeta (13) primers were used in the PCR. The data were produced by immunoSEQ multiplex PCR, yet TCRdb's version contains in-frame clones alone and is incomplete. The table lists some 130,000 clones, 70% to 80% of them singletons. The rearrangement uses TRBV7-2 and TRBJ1-5; TRBD1 is a possible D gene (5 bases). The TCR comes from a man aged 30 to 45 in good health and CMV-seronegative. Sample: PBMCs. The CDR3 is CASSRRQKQPQHF. The CDR3 nucleotides are TGTGCCAGCAGCCGCCGACAGAAACAGCCCCAGCATTTT.